This entry describes one T cell receptor beta chain. This clone's antigen is unknown. Base qualities were left out, and no much larger clone turns up one base away. Each collaborating institution followed its own protocols to collect whole blood in K2EDTA tubes. Collaborator samples were shipped for TCRbeta analysis as frozen whole blood, isolated PBMCs, or DNA extracted from either sample type. TCRbeta CDR3 regions were amplified from genomic DNA using the immunoSEQ Assay, a bias-controlled multiplex PCR. As for the authors' bioinformatics: The number of nucleated cells in each sample was estimated from the amplification of reference gene primers within the assay. To quantify the absolute abundance of each unique TCRbeta CDR3 rearrangement, sequence reads were collapsed and filtered. For each sample, productive Simpson clonality was calculated by taking the square root of Simpson's diversity index across productive rearrangements. The table was pulled from immuneACCESS by TCRdb, which kept in-frame rearrangements only. Such tables lose some clones; where checked, under half of the loss comes from unresolved V genes, and the rest has no known cause. That table gives V, J and clone size, and the DNA gave D and trimming. The sample profile shows 190,000 or so clones; around 90% of them were found once. The ten largest account for around 2.7% of the sample.

Taken from the germline V gene, the CDR1 and CDR2 loops are MDHEN and SYDVKM. Measured from the cysteine to the phenylalanine, the CDR3 is 16 residues long. Solely the CDR3 DNA is kept, with 48 bases framed from the first base. V is pruned by 5 bases and J by 1 base, leaving 10 bases of the junction without a gene match. This sample was included in a study of blood T cell repertoires in COVID-19 (dated by TCRdb to about 2020). Looking at the study overall: Collaborator samples came from the United States, Italy and Spain and covered acute and convalescent phases of COVID-19. The prospective study material was composed of cDNA or gDNA derived from T cells, B-cell-depleted T cells, or PBMCs. The dataset comprised deeply sampled blood TCRbeta repertoires from subjects exposed to, actively infected with, or recovered from COVID-19. The repertoires were made available in a free public database intended to serve as a resource for research on the immune response to SARS-CoV-2. Samples came from the ongoing ImmuneRACE study (first 160 participants) plus 1,254 subjects from 6 global collaborators. Nearly every sample came with metadata listing a de-identified subject ID, COVID-19 status, age in years and sex. Where available, HLA class I and class II types were obtained from metadata supplied by the sample provider rather than from assay-based typing.

Overall study results and their limits: How much clinical and demographic metadata was included differed by source and by participant, and the metadata was provided uncurated.

The receptor was derived from a man aged 40-49 years with active or convalescent COVID-19. The receptor chain draws on TRBV28 and TRBJ1-2; TRBD1 agrees with 7 junctional bases. Sequencing was performed on peripheral blood. The bases are TGTGCCAGCAGTGTTATAGGGGGACAGCTTAACTATGGCTACACCTTC. Protein translation: CASSVIGGQLNYGYTF.